The T cell receptor beta chain described here comes from a study of cytomegalovirus exposure and HLA in healthy donors. PCR involved 60 Vbeta and 13 Jbeta primers. Sequenced by immunoSEQ multiplex PCR; TCRdb stores in-frame clones only, minus some. The table includes about 160,000 clones, less than 85% detected once. This CDR3 is 13 amino acids long. The trim removed 5 bases at V and 8 bases at J, leaving 10 bases unmatched. The germline V gene has CDR1 SQVTM and CDR2 ANQGSEA. On this clone itself: No antigen is known for it.

Overall study findings and caveats: The dataset shows that most TCR sequences were rare, while some public TCRs occurred in many donors.

Material: PBMCs. The rearrangement links TRBV29-1 to TRBJ1-2; 8 bases match TRBD1. The clonotype originates from a man in his forties in good health and CMV-seronegative. Here the CDR3 reads CSVLEQGAGGYTF. The CDR3 DNA reads as TGCAGCGTTCTAGAGCAGGGGGCTGGAGGCTACACCTTC.